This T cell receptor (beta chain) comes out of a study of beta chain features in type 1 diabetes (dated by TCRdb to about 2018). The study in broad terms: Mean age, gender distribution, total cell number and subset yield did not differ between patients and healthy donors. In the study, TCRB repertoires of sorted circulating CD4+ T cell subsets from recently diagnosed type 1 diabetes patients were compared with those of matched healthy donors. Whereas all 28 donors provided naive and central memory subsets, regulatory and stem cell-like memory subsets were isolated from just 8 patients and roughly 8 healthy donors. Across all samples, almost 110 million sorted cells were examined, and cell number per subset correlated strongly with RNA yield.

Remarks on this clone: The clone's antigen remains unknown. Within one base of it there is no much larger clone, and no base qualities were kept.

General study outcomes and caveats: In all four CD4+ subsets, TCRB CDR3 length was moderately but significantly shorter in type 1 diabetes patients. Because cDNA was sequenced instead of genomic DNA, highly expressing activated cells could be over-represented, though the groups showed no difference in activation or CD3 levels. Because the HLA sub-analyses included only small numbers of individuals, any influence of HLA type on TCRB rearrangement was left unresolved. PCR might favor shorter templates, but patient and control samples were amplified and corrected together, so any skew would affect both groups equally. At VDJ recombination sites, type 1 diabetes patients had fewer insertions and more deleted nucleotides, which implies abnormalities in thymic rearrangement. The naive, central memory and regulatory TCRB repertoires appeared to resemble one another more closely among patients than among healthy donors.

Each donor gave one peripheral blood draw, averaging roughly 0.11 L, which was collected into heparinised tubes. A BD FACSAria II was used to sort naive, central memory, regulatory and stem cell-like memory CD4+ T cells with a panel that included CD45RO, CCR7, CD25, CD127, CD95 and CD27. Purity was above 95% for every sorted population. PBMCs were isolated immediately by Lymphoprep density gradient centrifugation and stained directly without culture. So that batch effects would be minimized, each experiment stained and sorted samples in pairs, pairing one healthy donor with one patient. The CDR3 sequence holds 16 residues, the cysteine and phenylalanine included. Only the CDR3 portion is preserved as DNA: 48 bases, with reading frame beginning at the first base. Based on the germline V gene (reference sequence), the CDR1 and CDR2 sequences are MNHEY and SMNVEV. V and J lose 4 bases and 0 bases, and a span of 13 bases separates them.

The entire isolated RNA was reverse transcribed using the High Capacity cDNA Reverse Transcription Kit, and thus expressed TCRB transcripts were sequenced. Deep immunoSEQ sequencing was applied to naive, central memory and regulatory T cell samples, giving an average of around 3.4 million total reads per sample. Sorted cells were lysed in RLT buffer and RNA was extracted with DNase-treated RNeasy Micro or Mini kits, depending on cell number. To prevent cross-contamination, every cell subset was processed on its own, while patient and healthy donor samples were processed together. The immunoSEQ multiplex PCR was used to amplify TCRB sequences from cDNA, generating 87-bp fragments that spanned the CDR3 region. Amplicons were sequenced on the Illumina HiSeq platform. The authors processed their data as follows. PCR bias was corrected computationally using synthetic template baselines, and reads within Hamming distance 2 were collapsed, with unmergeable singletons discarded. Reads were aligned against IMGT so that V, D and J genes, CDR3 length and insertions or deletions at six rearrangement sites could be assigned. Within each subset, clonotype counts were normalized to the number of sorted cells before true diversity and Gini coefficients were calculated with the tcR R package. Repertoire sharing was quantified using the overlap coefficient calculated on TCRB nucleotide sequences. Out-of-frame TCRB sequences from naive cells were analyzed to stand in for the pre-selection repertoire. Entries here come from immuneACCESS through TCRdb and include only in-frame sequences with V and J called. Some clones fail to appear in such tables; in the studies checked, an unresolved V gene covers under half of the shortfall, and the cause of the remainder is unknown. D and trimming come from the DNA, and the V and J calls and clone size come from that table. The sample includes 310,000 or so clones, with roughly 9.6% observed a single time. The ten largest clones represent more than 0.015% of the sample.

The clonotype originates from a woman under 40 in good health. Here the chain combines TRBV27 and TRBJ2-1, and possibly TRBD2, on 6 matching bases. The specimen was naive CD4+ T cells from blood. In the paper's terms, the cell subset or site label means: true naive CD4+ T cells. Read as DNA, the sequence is TGTGCCAGCAGTTGGCTTACCGGGAGCTCCTACAATGAGCAGTTCTTC. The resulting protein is CASSWLTGSSYNEQFF.